These 30 T cell receptor beta chains share one sample of origin, sequenced in a study of shared clonotypes between healthy human individuals. Libraries were prepared by immunoSEQ multiplex PCR; TCRdb keeps only in-frame clonotypes and omits some of them. The sample consists of 2.3 million or so clones, approximately 93% of them appearing once. Sequences were obtained from naive CD4+ T cells from PBMCs. Subset defined: CD45RA+ positively selected. The receptors come from a man aged 18 to 30 in good health. Some clones in this sample may be carry-over from other donors' samples.

The genes are TRBV5-1 and TRBJ2-1; D is uncertain. The CDR3 contains 12 residues. Deletions cut 4 bases from V and 3 bases from J, with 5 bases between. CDR1 SGHRS and CDR2 YFSETQ come from the germline V gene. The CDR3 coding sequence is TGCGCCAGCAGCAGTAACTACAATGAGCAGTTCTTC. Encoded protein: CASSSNYNEQFF.

V and J are TRBV4-3 and TRBJ2-7; the D is unclear. The length of the CDR3 is 15 residues. The germline gives CDR1 LGHNA, CDR2 YSLEER. V was shortened by 2 bases and J by 3 bases, with 14 bases between the two germline ends. The chain's CDR3 is CASSQNWRLHYEQYF. As DNA, the CDR3 is TGCGCCAGCAGCCAAAACTGGCGCCTGCACTACGAGCAGTACTTC.

This clone has just one count. The CDR3 sequence is CAISESRTAEAFF. The CDR3 DNA reads as TGTGCCATCAGTGAGTCGCGGACAGCCGAAGCTTTCTTT. V and J are TRBV10-3 and TRBJ1-1; tentatively, D is TRBD1 (6 bases). The CDR3 loop spans 13 amino acids. V lost 0 bases to trimming and J lost 8 bases, with 10 bases between them. From germline, CDR1 is ENHRY and CDR2 SYGVKD.

The rearrangement links TRBV29-1 to TRBJ1-2, with a tentative D call TRBD1 (5 bases). Germline V lookup: CDR1 SQVTM, CDR2 ANQGSEA. This CDR3 has 13 amino acids. V was clipped by 3 bases and J by 8 bases, with 16 bases between them. The CDR3 bases are TGCAGCGTTGAGTCGGGGGAGGTTGAAGGCTACACCTTC. It translates to CSVESGEVEGYTF.

The chain carries TRBV5-1 and TRBJ2-1, with a tentative D call TRBD2 (5 bases). V was cut by 0 bases and J by 1 base, with 8 bases left in between. The CDR3 totals 15 residues. Germline loops: CDR1 SGHRS, CDR2 YFSETQ. The CDR3 coding sequence is TGCGCCAGCAGCTTGGTCAGGACTTCCTACAATGAGCAGTTCTTC. Protein: CASSLVRTSYNEQFF.

Concerning this clone: Other DNA sequences from this sample encode an identical CDR3 as well. The rearrangement uses TRBV6-5 and TRBJ2-7; D remains unclear. The CDR3 totals 15 residues. Germline CDR1 MNHEY, CDR2 SVGAGI. The V and J ends lost 0 bases and 0 bases respectively, with 9 bases between them. The CDR3 nucleotides read TGTGCCAGCAGTTACTCAAGCGCTTTCTCCTACGAGCAGTACTTC. Amino acid sequence: CASSYSSAFSYEQYF.

The chain recombines TRBV29-1 with TRBJ2-3; D uncertain. The germline V and J ends were trimmed by 4 bases and 2 bases, with 10 bases remaining between them. CDR1 SQVTM and CDR2 ANQGSEA come from the germline V gene. The CDR3 runs 13 residues. CDR3 residues: CSVGSLNTDTQYF. The CDR3 DNA reads as TGCAGCGTTGGATCACTAAACACAGATACGCAGTATTTT.

In this sample, this clone turned up once. In the same sample, other DNA sequences code for this CDR3. V usage is TRBV5-1 and J usage is TRBJ2-1, with TRBD2 matching 7 bases. This CDR3 contains 16 residues. The J segment lost 2 bases and the V segment lost 0 bases, leaving 5 bases of the junction unmatched. From germline, CDR1 is SGHRS and CDR2 YFSETQ. In DNA form, the CDR3 reads TGCGCCAGCAGCTTGGTTGGGGGAGGGCCCTACAATGAGCAGTTCTTC. Translating it yields CASSLVGGGPYNEQFF.

V and J are TRBV5-1 and TRBJ1-3; no clear D gene. CDR1 SGHRS and CDR2 YFSETQ come from the germline V gene. The CDR3 has 16 residues. V was clipped by 2 bases and J by 0 bases, with 12 bases between them. CDR3 amino acids: CASSFGQTNSGNTIYF. DNA for the CDR3: TGCGCCAGCAGCTTCGGGCAGACTAACTCTGGAAACACCATATATTTT.

This clone showed up just once. V is TRBV5-4 and J is TRBJ2-5, with 7 bases matching TRBD2. The germline CDR1 and CDR2 sequences are SGHNT and YYREEE (reference sequence). CDR3 length equals 15 residues. The junction had 7 bases not matched to a gene; V was cut back by 0 bases and J by 5 bases. CDR3 sequence: CASSLGTGGGETQYF. The CDR3 bases are TGTGCCAGCAGCTTGGGAACGGGGGGAGGGGAGACCCAGTACTTC.

This chain connects TRBV2 to TRBJ2-3; 9 bases line up with TRBD2. Germline trimming cut 5 bases from V and 2 bases from J; bases unmatched to any gene: 8. The CDR3 contains 16 residues. Germline CDR1 reads SNHLY; CDR2 reads FYNNEI. This chain's CDR3 is CASSLGTSRNTDTQYF. In DNA, the CDR3 is TGTGCCAGCAGTCTCGGGACTAGCAGAAACACAGATACGCAGTATTTT.

The chain carries TRBV7-2 and TRBJ2-7; 11 nucleotides agree with TRBD2. V shed 2 bases and J 10 bases; nucleotides not matched to a gene: 10. The germline V gene encodes CDR1 SGHTA and CDR2 FQGNSA. The CDR3 extends over 15 amino acids. The CDR3 region has the DNA TGTGCCAGCAGCTTAACGAGTCTAGCGGGAGGATTTCAGTACTTC. Amino acids: CASSLTSLAGGFQYF.

The chain combines TRBV7-2 with TRBJ2-3, with D possibly being TRBD2 (5 bases). The CDR3 is 16 residues long. Trimming removed 5 bases at V and 2 bases at J, with 17 bases between. CDR1 SGHTA and CDR2 FQGNSA come from the germline V gene. The CDR3 protein is CASSPTGWYPTDTQYF. The CDR3 region has the DNA TGTGCCAGCAGCCCTACGGGGTGGTACCCCACAGATACGCAGTATTTT.

J is TRBJ2-1 and V is TRBV5-8, with 9 bases identical to TRBD2. Looked up from germline, CDR1 is SGHTS and CDR2 is YDEGEE. The CDR3 consists of 14 residues. J lost 10 bases, V lost 0 bases, and 5 bases had no gene match. The CDR3 is CASSLDLAGREQFF. The CDR3 coding sequence is TGTGCCAGCAGCTTGGATCTAGCGGGGCGAGAGCAGTTCTTC.

This chain uses TRBV5-4 with TRBJ2-7; 13 positions match TRBD2. Looked up from germline, CDR1 is SGHNT and CDR2 is YYREEE (reference sequence). V lost 5 bases to trimming and J lost 7 bases; unmatched junction nucleotides: 9. The CDR3 has 15 amino acids. This CDR3 reads CASSYKLAGGEEQYF. The CDR3 nucleotides read TGTGCCAGCAGTTATAAACTAGCGGGAGGGGAAGAGCAGTACTTC.

The V call is TRBV28, the J call TRBJ2-7; TRBD2 matches 7 bases. Unmatched junction bases numbered 9, after V lost 6 bases and J lost 4 bases. CDR3 size: 14 residues. Per germline, CDR1 MDHEN and CDR2 SYDVKM. CDR3 protein: CASSPVGGGYEQYF. As DNA, the CDR3 is TGTGCCAGCAGCCCGGTTGGGGGGGGATACGAGCAGTACTTC.

This clone was recorded a few times. This rearrangement joins TRBV7-9 to TRBJ1-2, with D unclear. The germline V gene encodes CDR1 SEHNR and CDR2 FQNEAQ (reference sequence). There are 11 residues in the CDR3. The germline V and J ends were trimmed by 5 bases and 7 bases, with 8 bases remaining between them. The CDR3 DNA is TGTGCCAGCAGCCCAGGAGCTGGCTACACCTTC. Its protein product is CASSPGAGYTF.

This clone was observed a single time. The same CDR3 arises from other DNA sequences in this sample as well. The chain recombines TRBV2 with TRBJ2-7; the D call may be TRBD1 or TRBD2 (5 bases each). Germline-derived CDR1 and CDR2 are SNHLY and FYNNEI. Trimming left V 6 bases short and J 4 bases short, with 16 bases between. The CDR3 has 14 amino acids. The CDR3 nucleotides read TGTGCCAGCAGCTCCGGGACGGGGATTTACGAGCAGTACTTC. Protein: CASSSGTGIYEQYF. The full variable domain, its missing parts supplied by reference TRBV2 and TRBJ2-7, is EPEVTQTPSHQVTQMGQEVILRCVPISNHLYFYWYRQILGQKVEFLVSFYNNEISEKSEIFDDQFSVERPDGSNFTLKIRSTKLEDSAMYFCASSSGTGIYEQYFGPGTRLTVT.

Turning to this clone: In the same sample, other DNA sequences code for this CDR3. The rearrangement joins TRBV7-9 to TRBJ2-7; perhaps TRBD1 as D (6 bases). Trimming pared 5 bases from V and 1 base from J, leaving 12 bases between. From germline, CDR1 is SEHNR and CDR2 FQNEAQ (reference sequence). The CDR3 totals 14 residues. The CDR3 loop is CASSLVDSSYEQYF. The CDR3 DNA reads TGTGCCAGCAGCCTAGTGGACAGTTCCTACGAGCAGTACTTC.

The V gene is TRBV5-1, the J gene TRBJ2-7; 10 positions match TRBD2. Germline CDR1 SGHRS, CDR2 YFSETQ. V shed 3 bases and J 4 bases; nucleotides not matched to a gene: 7. The CDR3 totals 15 residues. The CDR3 reads CASSSQAGGSYEQYF. The CDR3 DNA follows: TGCGCCAGCAGCTCCCAAGCGGGGGGGAGTTACGAGCAGTACTTC. Full variable domain (outside the CDR3, taken from reference TRBV5-1 and TRBJ2-7): KAGVTQTPRYLIKTRGQQVTLSCSPISGHRSVSWYQQTPGQGLQFLFEYFSETQRNKGNFPGRFSGRQFSNSRSEMNVSTLELGDSALYLCASSSQAGGSYEQYFGPGTRLTVT.

The chain carries TRBV15 and TRBJ2-5; D is uncertain. The CDR3 has 12 amino acids. Germline V gives CDR1 LNHNV, CDR2 YYDKDF (reference sequence). The V end lost 1 base, the J end lost 5 bases, and 5 bases lay between the germline ends. The CDR3 is CATSRVSETQYF. The CDR3 region has the DNA TGTGCCACCAGCAGAGTTTCGGAGACCCAGTACTTC.

This chain uses TRBV7-7 with TRBJ2-3, with 8 bases aligning to TRBD1. The CDR3 loop spans 14 amino acids. Germline V lookup: CDR1 SSHAT, CDR2 FNYEAQ (reference sequence). J gave up 5 bases and V 3 bases, and 4 bases lay outside the gene matches. The CDR3 nucleotides read TGTGCCAGCAGCTTGGGCGGGACAGGAGATACGCAGTATTTT. Protein product: CASSLGGTGDTQYF.

The chain recombines TRBV7-2 with TRBJ2-3; 14 bases are a match to TRBD2. Germline lookup yields CDR1 SGHTA and CDR2 FQGNSA. The CDR3 loop spans 19 amino acids. Trimming took 1 base from V and 1 from J; bases not matched to a gene: 7. CDR3 sequence (DNA): TGTGCCAGCAGCTTAGTGGGACTAGCGGGAGTTTGGGGCACAGATACGCAGTATTTT. It encodes CASSLVGLAGVWGTDTQYF.

This clone was counted a few times. The chain employs TRBV7-9 and TRBJ1-5; 7 bases fit TRBD1. The CDR3 runs 13 residues. V lost 4 bases, J lost 4 bases, and 1 base stayed unmatched. Germline values: CDR1 SEHNR, CDR2 FQNEAQ (reference sequence). DNA of the CDR3: TGTGCCAGCAGCTCGGGACAGAATCAGCCCCAGCATTTT. Translating it yields CASSSGQNQPQHF.

The chain recombines TRBV7-2 with TRBJ1-2; the D is unclear. Trimming stripped 3 bases from V and 0 bases from J, with 8 bases between. The CDR3 is 14 residues long. Germline V gives CDR1 SGHTA, CDR2 FQGNSA. CDR3 region: CASSFIGTNYGYTF. The CDR3 coding sequence is TGTGCCAGCAGCTTCATAGGCACTAACTATGGCTACACCTTC.

The chain combines TRBV9 with TRBJ2-3, with unresolved D. The germline CDR1 and CDR2 sequences are SGDLS and YYNGEE. The germline V and J ends were trimmed by 0 bases and 2 bases, with 7 bases remaining between them. This CDR3 contains 14 residues. The CDR3 region is CASSVAPDTDTQYF. The CDR3 DNA sequence: TGTGCCAGCAGCGTAGCTCCGGACACAGATACGCAGTATTTT.

The V call is TRBV7-8, the J call TRBJ1-5; D unclear. This CDR3 comprises 14 residues. The ends were cut back, 2 bases at V and 2 bases at J, with 7 bases in the middle. Germline V CDR1 and CDR2: SGHVS, FQNEAQ. Here the CDR3 DNA reads TGTGCCAGCAGCTTACTAGATCGCAATCAGCCCCAGCATTTT. This codes for CASSLLDRNQPQHF.

J is TRBJ2-2 and V is TRBV7-2, with 7 bases matching TRBD1. The ends lost 6 bases at V and 4 bases at J; junction bases unmatched: 8. The CDR3 covers 15 residues. Germline CDR1 reads SGHTA; CDR2 reads FQGNSA. The CDR3 DNA sequence: TGTGCCAGCAGGGTACAGGGGTCGAGCACCGGGGAGCTGTTTTTT. This codes for CASRVQGSSTGELFF.

This chain uses TRBV5-1 with TRBJ1-4; D may be TRBD1 (5 bases). Trimming took off 0 bases at V and 12 bases at J, with 12 bases between the two ends. Germline values: CDR1 SGHRS, CDR2 YFSETQ. The CDR3 loop spans 13 amino acids. CDR3 sequence reads: CASSLAEGWELFF. The CDR3 coding sequence is TGCGCCAGCAGCTTGGCCGAGGGGTGGGAACTGTTTTTT.

This chain links TRBV5-1 with TRBJ2-7; 9 positions match TRBD1. The CDR3 has 16 residues. CDR1 is SGHRS, CDR2 YFSETQ, per germline. The V gene end was trimmed by 3 bases and the J gene end by 6 bases; junction bases not matched to a gene: 13. The CDR3 loop is CASSSPSGQGWGEQYF. The CDR3 DNA sequence: TGCGCCAGCAGCTCACCCTCCGGACAGGGGTGGGGCGAGCAGTACTTC.